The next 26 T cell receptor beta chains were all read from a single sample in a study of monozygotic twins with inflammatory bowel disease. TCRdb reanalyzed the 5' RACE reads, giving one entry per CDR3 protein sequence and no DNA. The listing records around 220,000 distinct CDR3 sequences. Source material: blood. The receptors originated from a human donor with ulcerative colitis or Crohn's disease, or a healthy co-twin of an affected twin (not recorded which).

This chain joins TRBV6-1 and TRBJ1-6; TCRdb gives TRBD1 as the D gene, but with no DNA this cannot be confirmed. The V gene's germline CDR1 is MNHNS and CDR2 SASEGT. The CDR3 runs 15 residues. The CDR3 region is CASSLWTDENSPLHF.

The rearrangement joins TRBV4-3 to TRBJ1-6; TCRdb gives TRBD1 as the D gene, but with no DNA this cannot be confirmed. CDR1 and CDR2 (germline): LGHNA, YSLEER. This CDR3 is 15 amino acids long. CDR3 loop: CASSQEAGGGSPLHF.

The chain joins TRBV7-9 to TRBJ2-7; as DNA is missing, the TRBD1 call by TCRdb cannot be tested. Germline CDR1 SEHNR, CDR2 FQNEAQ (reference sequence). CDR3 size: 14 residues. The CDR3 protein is CASSTRDSFYEQYF.

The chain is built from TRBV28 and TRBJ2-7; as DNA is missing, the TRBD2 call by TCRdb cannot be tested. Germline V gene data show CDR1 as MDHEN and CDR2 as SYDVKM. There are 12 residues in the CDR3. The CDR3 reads CASSKLGYEQYF. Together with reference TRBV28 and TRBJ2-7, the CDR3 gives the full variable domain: DVKVTQSSRYLVKRTGEKVFLECVQDMDHENMFWYRQDPGLGLRLIYFSYDVKMKEKGDIPEGYSVSREKKERFSLILESASTNQTSMYLCASSKLGYEQYFGPGTRLTVT.

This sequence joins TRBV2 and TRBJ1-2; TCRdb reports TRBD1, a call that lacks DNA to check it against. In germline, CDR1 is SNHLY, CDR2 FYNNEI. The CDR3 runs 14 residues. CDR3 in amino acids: CASNPGQGSYGYTF.

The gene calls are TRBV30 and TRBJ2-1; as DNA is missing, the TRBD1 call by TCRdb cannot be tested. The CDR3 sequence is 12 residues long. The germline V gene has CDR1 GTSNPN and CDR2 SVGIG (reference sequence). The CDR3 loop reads CAWTGGYNEQFF.

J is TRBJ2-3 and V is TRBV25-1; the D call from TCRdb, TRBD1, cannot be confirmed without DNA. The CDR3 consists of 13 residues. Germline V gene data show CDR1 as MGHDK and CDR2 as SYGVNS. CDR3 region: CASRSGLTDTQYF.

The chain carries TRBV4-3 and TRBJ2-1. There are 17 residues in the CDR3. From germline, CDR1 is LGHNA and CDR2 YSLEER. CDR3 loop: CASSQEIEPNPYNEQFF.

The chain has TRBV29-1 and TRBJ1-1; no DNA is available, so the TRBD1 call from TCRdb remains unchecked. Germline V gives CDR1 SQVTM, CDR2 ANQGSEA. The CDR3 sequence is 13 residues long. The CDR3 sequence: CSVVGGRGSEAFF.

The CDR3 here is CASSSGRSYEQYF. This chain joins TRBV5-1 and TRBJ2-7. In germline, CDR1 is SGHRS, CDR2 YFSETQ. This CDR3 region has 13 residues.

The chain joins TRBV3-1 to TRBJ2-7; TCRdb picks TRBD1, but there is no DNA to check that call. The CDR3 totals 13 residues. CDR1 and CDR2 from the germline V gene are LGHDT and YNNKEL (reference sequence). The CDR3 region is CASRRGEGYEQYF.

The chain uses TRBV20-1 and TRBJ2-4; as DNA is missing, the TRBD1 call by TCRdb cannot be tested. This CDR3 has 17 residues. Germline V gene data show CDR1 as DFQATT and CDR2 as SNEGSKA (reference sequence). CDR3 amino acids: CSAGTGSVGLAKNIQYF.

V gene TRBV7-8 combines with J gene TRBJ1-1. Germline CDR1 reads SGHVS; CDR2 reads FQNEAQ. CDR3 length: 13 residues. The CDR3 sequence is CASSEGQAFEAFF.

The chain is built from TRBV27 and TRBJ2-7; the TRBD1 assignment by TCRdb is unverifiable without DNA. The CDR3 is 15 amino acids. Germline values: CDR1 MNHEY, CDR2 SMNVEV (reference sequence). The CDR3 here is CASSPRGAGHYEQYF.

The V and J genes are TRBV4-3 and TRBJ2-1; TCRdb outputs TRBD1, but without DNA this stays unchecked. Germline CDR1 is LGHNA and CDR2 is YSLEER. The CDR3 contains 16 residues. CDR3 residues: CASSQDEGKRNNEQFF.

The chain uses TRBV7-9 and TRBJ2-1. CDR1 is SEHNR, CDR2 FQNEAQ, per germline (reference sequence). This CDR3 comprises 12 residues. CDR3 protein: CASSFGNNEQFF.

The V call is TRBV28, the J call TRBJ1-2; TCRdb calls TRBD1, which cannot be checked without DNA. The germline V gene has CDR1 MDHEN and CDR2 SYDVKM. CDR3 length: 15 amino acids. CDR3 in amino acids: CASSRGDIANYGYTF.

CDR3 loop: CSVARGTGDNEQFF. The gene calls are TRBV29-1 and TRBJ2-1; TCRdb's assignment of TRBD1 cannot be checked, as there is no DNA. Germline-derived CDR1 and CDR2 are SQVTM and ANQGSEA. The CDR3 has 14 amino acids.

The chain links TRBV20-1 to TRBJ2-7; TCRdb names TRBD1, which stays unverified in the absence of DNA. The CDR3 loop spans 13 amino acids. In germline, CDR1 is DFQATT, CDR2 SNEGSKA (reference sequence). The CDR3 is CSAHRAYSYEQYF.

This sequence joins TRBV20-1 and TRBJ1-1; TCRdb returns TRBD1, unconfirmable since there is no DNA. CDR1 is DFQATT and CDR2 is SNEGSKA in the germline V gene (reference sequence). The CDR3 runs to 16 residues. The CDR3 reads CSARTPGRLLDPEAFF.

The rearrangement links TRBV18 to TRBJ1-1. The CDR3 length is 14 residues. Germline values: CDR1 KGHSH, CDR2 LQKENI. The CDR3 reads CASSPGRQNTEAFF.

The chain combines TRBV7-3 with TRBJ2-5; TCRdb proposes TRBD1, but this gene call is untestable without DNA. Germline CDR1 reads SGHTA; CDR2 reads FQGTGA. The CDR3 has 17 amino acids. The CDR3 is CASSPGTGGVWQETQYF.

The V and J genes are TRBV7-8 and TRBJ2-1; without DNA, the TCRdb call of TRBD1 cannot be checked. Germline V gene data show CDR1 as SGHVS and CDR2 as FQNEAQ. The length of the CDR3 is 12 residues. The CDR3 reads CASSLDGTEKFF.

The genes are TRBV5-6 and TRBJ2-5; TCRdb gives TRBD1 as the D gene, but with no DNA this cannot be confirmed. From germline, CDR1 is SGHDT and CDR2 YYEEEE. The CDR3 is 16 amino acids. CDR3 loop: CASSLTGTIRIETQYF.

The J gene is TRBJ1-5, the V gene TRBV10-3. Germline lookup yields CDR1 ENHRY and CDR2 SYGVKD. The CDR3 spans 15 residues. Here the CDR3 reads CAISESPPTNQPQHF.

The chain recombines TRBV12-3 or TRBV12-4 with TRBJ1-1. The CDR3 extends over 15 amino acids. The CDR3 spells CASSYPGSMNTEAFF.